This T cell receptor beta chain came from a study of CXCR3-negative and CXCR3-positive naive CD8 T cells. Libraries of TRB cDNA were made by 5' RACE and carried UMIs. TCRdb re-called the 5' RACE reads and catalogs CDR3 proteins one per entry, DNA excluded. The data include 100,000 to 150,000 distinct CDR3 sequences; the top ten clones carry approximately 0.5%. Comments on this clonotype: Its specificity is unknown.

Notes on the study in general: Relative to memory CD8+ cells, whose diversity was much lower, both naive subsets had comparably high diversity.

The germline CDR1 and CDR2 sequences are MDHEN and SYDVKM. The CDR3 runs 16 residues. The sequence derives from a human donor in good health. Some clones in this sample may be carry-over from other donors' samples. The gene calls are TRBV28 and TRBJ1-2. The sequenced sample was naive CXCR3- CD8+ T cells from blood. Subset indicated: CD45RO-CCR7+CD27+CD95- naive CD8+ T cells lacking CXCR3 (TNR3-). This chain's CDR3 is CASSPPPMEGNYGYTF.